The sequence of this T cell receptor (beta chain) was determined in a study of cytomegalovirus exposure and HLA in healthy donors. Study overall: T cells numbering about 179 million yielded around 120 million unique TCR beta sequences in an earlier analysis. Study-level findings and limits: Specific recognition of CMV antigens was confirmed in vitro for a few chains (all CMV-associated). Being productive about 87% or about 30% of the time was typical of most TCR beta V segments in an earlier analysis.

Looked up from germline, CDR1 is MNHEY and CDR2 is SVGAGI. V shed 5 bases and J 8 bases; nucleotides not matched to a gene: 8. There are 14 residues in the CDR3. Healthy bone marrow donors made up the donor group. To note about this clone: What it binds is unknown.

PCR involved 60 Vbeta and 13 Jbeta primers. Sequencing used immunoSEQ multiplex PCR; TCRdb keeps in-frame clones, though not all of them. This table holds about 140,000 clones, approximately 79% found once. This clonotype was sampled from a female donor in good health and CMV-seronegative. The genes are TRBV6-5 and TRBJ2-1, with 8 bases matching TRBD1. The specimen sequenced was PBMCs. The CDR3 is CASSPTGATDEQFF. In DNA, the CDR3 is TGTGCCAGCAGTCCGACAGGGGCTACGGATGAGCAGTTCTTC.